Following are 2 T cell receptor beta chains from one sample sequenced in a study of PD-1 blockade in classical Hodgkin lymphoma. Time point here: cycle 4 day 1 (C4D1), after 6 weeks of nivolumab. All patients experienced relapse after autologous stem cell transplantation, and brentuximab vedotin exposure was variable. Clones were sequenced by immunoSEQ multiplex PCR, and TCRdb holds only the in-frame ones, with some missing. The table lists about 44,000 clones, roughly two thirds of them singletons. Specimen: peripheral blood mononuclear cells (PBMCs), collected before the fourth cycle of nivolumab. The receptors derive from a human donor with classical Hodgkin lymphoma.

This chain links TRBV5-6 with TRBJ2-1, with 7 nucleotides matching TRBD1. This CDR3 has 15 amino acids. V shed 4 bases and J 4 bases; nucleotides not matched to a gene: 8. CDR1 and CDR2 from the germline V gene are SGHDT and YYEEEE. The CDR3 nucleotides read TGTGCCAGCAGCCTCCGAGGGGGCGGATACAATGAGCAGTTCTTC. Encoded protein: CASSLRGGGYNEQFF.

This clone has more than one count but fewer than ten. This sequence joins TRBV6-5 and TRBJ1-5, with no clear D. This CDR3 spans 14 amino acids. Germline V gives CDR1 MNHEY, CDR2 SVGAGI. The V end lost 3 bases, the J end lost 0 bases, and 6 bases lay between the germline ends. The CDR3 here is CASSYTYSNQPQHF. The CDR3 coding sequence is TGTGCCAGCAGTTATACTTATAGCAATCAGCCCCAGCATTTT.